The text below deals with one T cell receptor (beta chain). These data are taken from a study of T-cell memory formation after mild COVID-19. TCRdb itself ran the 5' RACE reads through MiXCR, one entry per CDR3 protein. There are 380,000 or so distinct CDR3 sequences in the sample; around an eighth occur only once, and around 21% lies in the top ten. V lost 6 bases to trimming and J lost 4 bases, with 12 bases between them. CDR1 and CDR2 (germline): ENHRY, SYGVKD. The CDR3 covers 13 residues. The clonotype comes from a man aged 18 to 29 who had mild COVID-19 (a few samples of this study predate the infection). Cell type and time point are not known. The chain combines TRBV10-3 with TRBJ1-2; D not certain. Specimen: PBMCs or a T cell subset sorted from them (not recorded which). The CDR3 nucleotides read TGTGCCATCAGGGAAGAACGGGGCTATGGCTACACCTTC. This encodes CAIREERGYGYTF.